These T cell receptor beta chains were read from a single sample in a study of PD-1 blockade in classical Hodgkin lymphoma. The repertoire was sequenced with immunoSEQ multiplex PCR; TCRdb's copy has only in-frame clones and lacks some. The table records 25,000 or so clones, approximately 85% of them present only once. This material consisted of CD4+ T cells from blood, taken before the fourth cycle of nivolumab. The receptors stem from a human donor with classical Hodgkin lymphoma. CDR3s include the opening cysteine and the closing phenylalanine or tryptophan. D genes are given only for firm matches. Clone size is not always given. Where it is, it says once, few, many or a class for expanded clones.

v_gene	j_gene	abundance	d_gene	CDR3nt	CDR3aa
TRBV5-6	TRBJ2-7	-	-	TGTGCCAGCAGCTTCACCGGGACTGTAGATTACGAGCAGTACTTC	CASSFTGTVDYEQYF
TRBV6-1	TRBJ1-2	-	-	TGTGCCAGCAGTGAAGGGACATGGCTCGGCTACACCTTC	CASSEGTWLGYTF
TRBV6-6	TRBJ2-7	once	TRBD2	TGTGCCACCGCAGGGGCTAGCGGGTATTCCTACGAGCAGTACTTC	CATAGASGYSYEQYF
TRBV5-4	TRBJ1-2	-	TRBD1	TGTGCCAGCAGCTCGACAGGGGGCTATGGCTACACCTTC	CASSSTGGYGYTF
TRBV5-4	TRBJ2-1	-	-	TGTGCCAGCAGCGGGGACGGCACGGGGTACAATGAGCAGTTCTTC	CASSGDGTGYNEQFF
TRBV7-2	TRBJ2-7	-	TRBD1	TGTGCCAGCAGCCGGATCACAGGGGTCTCCTACGAGCAGTACTTC	CASSRITGVSYEQYF
TRBV6-1	TRBJ1-1	-	-	TGTGCCAGCAGTGAAGCAGGTAGGGCACAGTCGGACTTT	CASSEAGRAQSDF
TRBV6-5	TRBJ2-2	once	TRBD2	TGTGCCAGCAGTTATGGCGGGAGGTGGTCCACCGGGGAGCTGTTTTTT	CASSYGGRWSTGELFF
TRBV10-3	TRBJ2-3	-	-	TGTGCCTCCAGAGGGTGGTCGACAGATACGCAGTATTTT	CASRGWSTDTQYF
TRBV27	TRBJ1-1	-	-	TGTGCCAGCAGGACAGTTGGGGTGAACAATCCTGAAGCTTTCTTT	CASRTVGVNNPEAFF
TRBV7-2	TRBJ2-6	-	TRBD2	TGTGCCAGCACCATGGGGGGGACTGGGGCCAACGTCCTGACTTTC	CASTMGGTGANVLTF
TRBV6-6	TRBJ2-1	-	TRBD1	TGTGCCAGCAACTTACGTGAGGGGGCGCACGAGCAGTTCTTC	CASNLREGAHEQFF
TRBV18	TRBJ2-3	-	TRBD2	TGTGCCAGCTCACCCGGACTAGCGGGAGAAGGCGATACGCAGTATTTT	CASSPGLAGEGDTQYF
TRBV5-4	TRBJ2-2	-	-	TGTGCCAGCAGCTCCCCCGGGGTATTATCCGGGGAGCTGTTTTTT	CASSSPGVLSGELFF
TRBV7-8	TRBJ2-1	-	TRBD1	TGTGCCAGCAGCTTGGGACAGGGGGACTACAATGAGCAGTTCTTC	CASSLGQGDYNEQFF
TRBV18	TRBJ2-7	-	-	TGTGCCAGCTCACCTGGACTCCACTACGAGCAGTACTTC	CASSPGLHYEQYF
TRBV4-1	TRBJ2-5	-	-	TGCGCCAGCAGCCAAGAAGAGACCCAGTACTTC	CASSQEETQYF
TRBV7-6	TRBJ2-5	-	TRBD2	TGTGCCAGCAGCTTAGTTCCTAGCGGGAGTTGGGGGCCCCAAGAGACCCAGTACTTC	CASSLVPSGSWGPQETQYF
TRBV7-2	TRBJ2-7	-	TRBD1	TGTGCCAGCAGCAAGGACAGGGGCTACGAGCAGTACTTC	CASSKDRGYEQYF
TRBV19	TRBJ2-5	-	TRBD1	TGTGCCAGTAGACAATGGGGGACAGGGGGTACCCAGTACTTC	CASRQWGTGGTQYF
TRBV28	TRBJ2-7	-	TRBD2	TGTGCCAGCAGCGCCTTCCCGAAAACTAGCGGGAAGGTGGACGAGCAGTACTTC	CASSAFPKTSGKVDEQYF
TRBV11-2	TRBJ1-1	-	-	TGTGCCAGCAGCTTAAGGGCGATGAACACTGAAGCTTTCTTT	CASSLRAMNTEAFF
TRBV30	TRBJ2-1	few	TRBD2	TGTGCCTGGAGTCCAAGAGTACTAGCGAGGCATGAGCAGTTCTTC	CAWSPRVLARHEQFF
TRBV7-2	TRBJ1-3	-	-	TGTGCCAGCGGCCAGGGGCGGAACACCATATATTTT	CASGQGRNTIYF